This is a list of T cell receptor beta chains from one sample in a study of CD8 T cells in ankylosing spondylitis. A single record per CDR3 protein comes from TCRdb applying MiXCR to the 5' RACE reads. This sample has fewer than 750,000 distinct CDR3 sequences, with around a fifth found just once. The specimen sequenced was blood, either unsorted or a sorted T cell fraction (not recorded which). The origin of the receptors is a male donor with ankylosing spondylitis. CDR3s include the opening cysteine and the closing phenylalanine or tryptophan. A D gene is named only where the DNA matches it firmly. A clone size is listed for some rows: how often the clone was seen (once, few, many), or a class if it is expanded.

d_call: TRBD2
j_call: TRBJ2-5
v_call: TRBV28
clone_size: .
cdr3_aa: CASSLVTILAGGHQYF
cdr3_nt: TGTGCCAGCAGTTTAGTCACCATACTAGCGGGAGGGCACCAGTACTTC

d_call: TRBD1
j_call: TRBJ1-3
v_call: TRBV3-1
clone_size: .
cdr3_aa: CASSQTDRGSGNTIYF
cdr3_nt: TGTGCCAGCAGCCAGACGGACAGGGGCTCTGGAAACACCATATATTTT

d_call: TRBD1
j_call: TRBJ2-2
v_call: TRBV5-1
clone_size: few
cdr3_aa: CASSFPGQGAIGELFF
cdr3_nt: TGCGCCAGCAGCTTCCCGGGACAGGGGGCGATCGGGGAGCTGTTTTTT

d_call: .
j_call: TRBJ1-3
v_call: TRBV25-1
clone_size: .
cdr3_aa: CASSAGLPQAGNTIYF
cdr3_nt: TGTGCCAGCAGTGCGGGACTCCCCCAGGCTGGAAACACCATATATTTT

d_call: TRBD2
j_call: TRBJ2-5
v_call: TRBV11-2
clone_size: .
cdr3_aa: CASTLRGVETQYF
cdr3_nt: TGTGCCAGCACCCTCCGGGGGGTAGAGACCCAGTACTTC

d_call: .
j_call: TRBJ1-1
v_call: TRBV10-3
clone_size: .
cdr3_aa: CAISESPGRTYAFF
cdr3_nt: TGTGCCATCAGTGAGTCCCCAGGAAGGACGTATGCTTTCTTT

d_call: TRBD1
j_call: TRBJ2-5
v_call: TRBV7-2
clone_size: few
cdr3_aa: CASSSPGQGRETQYF
cdr3_nt: TGTGCCAGCAGCTCGCCGGGACAGGGGAGGGAGACCCAGTACTTC

d_call: TRBD1
j_call: TRBJ2-7
v_call: TRBV4-1
clone_size: .
cdr3_aa: CASSPIPGTDSYEQYF
cdr3_nt: TGCGCCAGCAGCCCCATCCCCGGGACAGATTCCTACGAGCAGTACTTC

d_call: TRBD2
j_call: TRBJ2-5
v_call: TRBV28
clone_size: few
cdr3_aa: CASSLSLAGAGQETQYF
cdr3_nt: TGTGCCAGCAGTTTAAGTCTAGCGGGAGCCGGGCAAGAGACCCAGTACTTC

d_call: TRBD2
j_call: TRBJ2-1
v_call: TRBV28
clone_size: .
cdr3_aa: CASRPGLAGKIPFF
cdr3_nt: TGTGCCAGCAGACCGGGACTAGCGGGAAAAATTCCGTTCTTC

d_call: TRBD2
j_call: TRBJ2-3
v_call: TRBV10-3
clone_size: .
cdr3_aa: CAISAIPGTSGSDTQYF
cdr3_nt: TGTGCCATCAGTGCGATTCCCGGGACTAGCGGTTCAGATACGCAGTATTTT

d_call: TRBD1
j_call: TRBJ1-1
v_call: TRBV10-3
clone_size: .
cdr3_aa: CAIRKTGQNTEAFF
cdr3_nt: TGTGCCATCAGGAAGACAGGGCAGAACACTGAAGCTTTCTTT

d_call: TRBD1
j_call: TRBJ1-1
v_call: TRBV29-1
clone_size: few
cdr3_aa: CSGRQGGNTEAFF
cdr3_nt: TGCAGCGGGCGACAGGGGGGGAACACTGAAGCTTTCTTT

d_call: .
j_call: TRBJ2-3
v_call: TRBV29-1
clone_size: .
cdr3_aa: CSVEMGNTDTQYF
cdr3_nt: TGCAGCGTTGAGATGGGTAACACAGATACGCAGTATTTT

d_call: .
j_call: TRBJ1-5
v_call: TRBV19
clone_size: .
cdr3_aa: CASSRTGLVQPQHF
cdr3_nt: TGTGCCAGTAGTAGAACAGGGCTTGTTCAGCCCCAGCATTTT

d_call: .
j_call: TRBJ1-1
v_call: TRBV6-5
clone_size: few
cdr3_aa: CASSYRTENTEAFF
cdr3_nt: TGTGCCAGCAGTTATCGGACGGAAAACACTGAAGCTTTCTTT

d_call: .
j_call: TRBJ1-6
v_call: TRBV5-5
clone_size: few
cdr3_aa: CASSFSWGSHYNSPLHF
cdr3_nt: TGTGCCAGCAGCTTTTCCTGGGGGAGTCACTATAATTCACCCCTCCACTTT

d_call: .
j_call: TRBJ1-3
v_call: TRBV5-1
clone_size: .
cdr3_aa: CASSPFSGELPNTIYF
cdr3_nt: TGCGCCAGCAGCCCGTTTTCAGGGGAACTACCGAACACCATATATTTT

d_call: TRBD1
j_call: TRBJ1-2
v_call: TRBV7-8
clone_size: .
cdr3_aa: CASSPDPPGQGSDGYTF
cdr3_nt: TGTGCCAGCAGCCCTGACCCCCCGGGACAGGGGTCCGATGGCTACACCTTC

d_call: TRBD1
j_call: TRBJ1-1
v_call: TRBV29-1
clone_size: few
cdr3_aa: CSGGQVETEAFF
cdr3_nt: TGCAGCGGCGGACAGGTTGAAACTGAAGCTTTCTTT

d_call: TRBD1
j_call: TRBJ2-5
v_call: TRBV12-3/TRBV12-4
clone_size: .
cdr3_aa: CASRFTGGSQETQYF
cdr3_nt: TGTGCCAGCAGATTCACAGGGGGCTCCCAAGAGACCCAGTACTTC

d_call: .
j_call: TRBJ1-5
v_call: TRBV18
clone_size: .
cdr3_aa: CASSDSYSNQPQHF
cdr3_nt: TGTGCCAGCTCTGACAGTTATAGCAATCAGCCCCAGCATTTT

d_call: TRBD1
j_call: TRBJ2-7
v_call: TRBV27
clone_size: few
cdr3_aa: CASSVGTASSYEQYF
cdr3_nt: TGTGCCAGCAGTGTCGGGACAGCGAGCTCCTACGAGCAGTACTTC

d_call: .
j_call: TRBJ2-6
v_call: TRBV6-2/TRBV6-3
clone_size: .
cdr3_aa: CASRPQGKFGANVLTF
cdr3_nt: TGTGCCAGCAGACCCCAGGGAAAGTTTGGGGCCAACGTCCTGACTTTC

d_call: .
j_call: TRBJ1-1
v_call: TRBV7-3
clone_size: .
cdr3_aa: CASSLTRAQGPEAFF
cdr3_nt: TGTGCCAGCAGCTTAACTCGGGCGCAGGGGCCTGAAGCTTTCTTT

d_call: .
j_call: TRBJ2-2
v_call: TRBV12-3/TRBV12-4
clone_size: few
cdr3_aa: CATAPGTYTGELFF
cdr3_nt: TGTGCCACCGCCCCCGGGACCTATACCGGGGAGCTGTTTTTT

d_call: .
j_call: TRBJ1-4
v_call: TRBV4-1
clone_size: .
cdr3_aa: CASSQDGRSSEKLFF
cdr3_nt: TGCGCCAGCAGCCAAGATGGACGTAGTTCTGAAAAACTGTTTTTT

d_call: TRBD2
j_call: TRBJ2-7
v_call: TRBV20-1
clone_size: few
cdr3_aa: CSARRGGLAGGPYEQYF
cdr3_nt: TGCAGTGCTAGACGCGGGGGACTAGCGGGAGGGCCCTACGAGCAGTACTTC

d_call: .
j_call: TRBJ2-1
v_call: TRBV7-2
clone_size: .
cdr3_aa: CASSLELSGNEQFF
cdr3_nt: TGTGCCAGCAGCTTAGAACTTAGCGGCAATGAGCAGTTCTTC

d_call: TRBD1
j_call: TRBJ2-3
v_call: TRBV12-3/TRBV12-4
clone_size: .
cdr3_aa: CASSPTRDRGPGDTQYF
cdr3_nt: TGTGCCAGCAGTCCGACCCGGGACAGGGGGCCGGGGGATACGCAGTATTTT

d_call: TRBD2
j_call: TRBJ2-1
v_call: TRBV7-3
clone_size: .
cdr3_aa: CASSSRGSGRRNEQFF
cdr3_nt: TGTGCCAGCAGCTCCCGGGGTAGCGGGAGGAGGAATGAGCAGTTCTTC

d_call: .
j_call: TRBJ1-4
v_call: TRBV5-1
clone_size: few
cdr3_aa: CASSLGTKGQTNEKLFF
cdr3_nt: TGCGCCAGCAGCCTTGGGACGAAGGGACAAACTAATGAAAAACTGTTTTTT

d_call: .
j_call: TRBJ2-7
v_call: TRBV10-3
clone_size: .
cdr3_aa: CAISESPGLHYEQYF
cdr3_nt: TGTGCCATCAGTGAGTCACCGGGACTGCACTACGAGCAGTACTTC

d_call: .
j_call: TRBJ1-5
v_call: TRBV12-3/TRBV12-4
clone_size: few
cdr3_aa: CASSFLRNQPQHF
cdr3_nt: TGTGCCAGCAGTTTTCTCCGCAATCAGCCCCAGCATTTT

d_call: .
j_call: TRBJ1-1
v_call: TRBV3-1
clone_size: many
cdr3_aa: CASSQEQENTEAFF
cdr3_nt: TGTGCCAGCAGCCAGGAACAGGAGAACACTGAAGCTTTCTTT

d_call: TRBD1
j_call: TRBJ2-7
v_call: TRBV29-1
clone_size: many
cdr3_aa: CSVGTGHNEQYF
cdr3_nt: TGCAGCGTGGGGACAGGGCATAACGAGCAGTACTTC

d_call: .
j_call: TRBJ2-2
v_call: TRBV20-1
clone_size: few
cdr3_aa: CSAIHRGNTGELFF
cdr3_nt: TGCAGTGCTATACATAGGGGGAACACCGGGGAGCTGTTTTTT

d_call: .
j_call: TRBJ2-3
v_call: TRBV7-2
clone_size: many
cdr3_aa: CASSLWGGTDTQYF
cdr3_nt: TGTGCCAGCAGCTTATGGGGGGGCACAGATACGCAGTATTTT

d_call: .
j_call: TRBJ2-3
v_call: TRBV7-9
clone_size: few
cdr3_aa: CASSRKSTDTQYF
cdr3_nt: TGTGCCAGCAGCCGAAAGAGCACAGATACGCAGTATTTT

d_call: TRBD2
j_call: TRBJ2-1
v_call: TRBV15
clone_size: few
cdr3_aa: CATSLRLAGVAEQFF
cdr3_nt: TGTGCCACCAGTCTGAGACTAGCGGGAGTAGCTGAGCAGTTCTTC

d_call: .
j_call: TRBJ1-5
v_call: TRBV7-8
clone_size: many
cdr3_aa: CASSQTSYSNQPQHF
cdr3_nt: TGTGCCAGCAGCCAAACATCTTATAGCAATCAGCCCCAGCATTTT

d_call: TRBD1
j_call: TRBJ2-1
v_call: TRBV5-1
clone_size: few
cdr3_aa: CASSPDRRIYNEQFF
cdr3_nt: TGCGCCAGCAGCCCGGACAGGCGGATCTACAATGAGCAGTTCTTC

d_call: .
j_call: TRBJ1-2
v_call: TRBV2
clone_size: few
cdr3_aa: CASKTEVVGGYTF
cdr3_nt: TGTGCCAGCAAGACAGAGGTGGTTGGTGGCTACACCTTC

d_call: TRBD1
j_call: TRBJ2-7
v_call: TRBV6-2/TRBV6-3
clone_size: few
cdr3_aa: CASSYWGQVYEQYF
cdr3_nt: TGTGCCAGCAGTTACTGGGGACAGGTCTACGAGCAGTACTTC

d_call: .
j_call: TRBJ2-3
v_call: TRBV21-1
clone_size: .
cdr3_aa: CASSSLACRDTQYF
cdr3_nt: TGTGCCAGCAGCTCCTTGGCCTGTAGGGATACGCAGTATTTT

d_call: .
j_call: TRBJ2-7
v_call: TRBV20-1
clone_size: .
cdr3_aa: CSYRDSNYEQYF
cdr3_nt: TGCAGTTACCGGGACTCAAACTACGAGCAGTACTTC

d_call: .
j_call: TRBJ2-5
v_call: TRBV13
clone_size: few
cdr3_aa: CASSLGRTEEETQYF
cdr3_nt: TGTGCCAGCAGCTTAGGCAGGACAGAAGAAGAGACCCAGTACTTC

d_call: .
j_call: TRBJ2-1
v_call: TRBV30
clone_size: .
cdr3_aa: CAWSESGKNEQFF
cdr3_nt: TGTGCCTGGAGTGAGAGTGGGAAGAATGAGCAGTTCTTC